A single TCR beta chain is shown here with its context. Its antigen is unknown. The data originate from a study of OX40 agonist ivuxolimab in advanced cancers. Study context: In this cohort, patients received ivuxolimab, an agonistic anti-OX40 (CD134) antibody. Prior therapy, whether anti-PD-1, anti-PD-L1 or anti-CTLA-4, was allowed, and roughly 41% had some. Study-wide results and caveats: Expanded peripheral T cell antigen specificity was not determined. CD8+ T cells (on average) carried more expanded clones than CD4+ T cells.

Only in-frame clones appear in the TCRdb table, and some are missing; sequencing was by immunoSEQ multiplex PCR. The sample records over 45,000 clones, 65% to 85% being singletons. Germline CDR1 and CDR2: LNHDA and SQIVND (reference sequence). The V gene lost 8 bases and the J gene lost 6 bases, with 21 bases spanning the gap. The length of the CDR3 is 15 residues. This chain joins TRBV19 and TRBJ2-3; tentatively, D is TRBD1 or TRBD2 (5 bases each). This TCR derives from an adult with an advanced solid tumor such as melanoma, head and neck, liver or kidney cancer. Sequenced material: CD4+ or CD8+ T cells sorted from blood, taken in a trial of the OX40 agonist ivuxolimab. The CDR3: CASHPGGARGDTQYF. The CDR3 DNA reads as TGTGCCAGTCACCCCGGTGGGGCCCGAGGGGATACGCAGTATTTT.